These T cell receptor beta chains were read from a single sample in a study of T cell responses to AZD1222 COVID-19 vaccine. TCRdb's table, derived via immunoSEQ multiplex PCR, lists solely in-frame clones and lacks some. The sample records 180,000 or so clones, 90% to 95% being singletons. Material: peripheral blood, obtained on day 0 of AZD1222 vaccination. These receptors all come from an adult in good health. The CDR3 runs from the conserved cysteine through the conserved F or W. The order of the fields is J gene, V gene, CDR3 protein.

J: TRBJ1-3
V: TRBV19
CDR3: CALKAAPGNTIYF

J: TRBJ2-7
V: TRBV3-1/TRBV3-2
CDR3: CASSPGHLEQYF

J: TRBJ2-2
V: TRBV9
CDR3: CASSVAPGGDTGELFF

J: TRBJ1-1
V: TRBV28
CDR3: CASSLAGTLNTEAFF

J: TRBJ1-1
V: TRBV6-4
CDR3: CASSFDSSNTEAFF

J: TRBJ2-1
V: TRBV5-1
CDR3: CASSLDPSGRFDEQFF

J: TRBJ2-5
V: TRBV6-5
CDR3: CASSSGWASTETQYF

J: TRBJ2-1
V: TRBV13
CDR3: CASSLAGLEFNEQFF

J: TRBJ2-2
V: TRBV6-2/TRBV6-3
CDR3: CASSYGGAGELFF

J: TRBJ2-1
V: TRBV2
CDR3: CASRRESSYNEQFF

J: TRBJ1-5
V: TRBV6-1
CDR3: CASSVAAGGYNQPQHF

J: TRBJ1-2
V: TRBV6-5
CDR3: CASSYSGTGSYGYTF

J: TRBJ1-2
V: TRBV7-2
CDR3: CASSERSGTGASSYGYTF

J: TRBJ1-5
V: TRBV6-2/TRBV6-3
CDR3: CASSYWRVSNQPQHF

J: TRBJ2-7
V: TRBV29-1
CDR3: CSVEENSYEQYF

J: TRBJ1-3
V: TRBV4-1
CDR3: CASSQSGTGGSSSGNTIYF

J: TRBJ2-7
V: TRBV9
CDR3: CASSPRGEGYEQYF

J: TRBJ2-3
V: TRBV5-1
CDR3: CASSSGDGTDTQYF

J: TRBJ1-2
V: TRBV9
CDR3: CASSVEGGYYGYTF

J: TRBJ1-5
V: TRBV10-3
CDR3: CAISDGTGSQPQHF

J: TRBJ2-3
V: TRBV5-5
CDR3: CASSLLASTDTQYF

J: TRBJ2-7
V: TRBV19
CDR3: CANRRRAWSYEQYF